A single sample gave rise to the 27 T cell receptor beta chains below, sequenced in a study of cytomegalovirus exposure and HLA in healthy donors. Both 60 Vbeta primers and 13 Jbeta primers went into the PCR. Sequencing was performed with immunoSEQ multiplex PCR; in TCRdb, only in-frame clones are kept and a portion is missing. The table has roughly 130,000 clones, 60% to 85% seen once. The material sequenced was PBMCs. These receptors came from a human donor in good health.

This clone was recorded once. The chain carries TRBV6-4 and TRBJ2-5, with D uncertain. Germline V gene sequence: CDR1 MRHNA, CDR2 SNTAGT. With 5 bases removed from V and 1 base from J, the gap between germline ends came to 11 bases. The CDR3 is 14 residues long. For the CDR3, the DNA is TGTGCCAGCAGTTACAGTCCGACCCAAGAGACCCAGTACTTC. It is translated as CASSYSPTQETQYF.

The V and J genes are TRBV4-1 and TRBJ2-1, with D possibly TRBD2 on 6 matching bases. V shed 1 base and J shed 3 bases, with 16 bases lying between them. There are 17 residues in the CDR3. Germline CDR1 reads MGHRA; CDR2 reads YSYEKL. In nucleotides, the CDR3 is TGCGCCAGCAGCCAAGGGACCCAGGGAGGCCGCTACAATGAGCAGTTCTTC. This sequence encodes CASSQGTQGGRYNEQFF.

This chain links TRBV5-6 with TRBJ1-3, with D hard to call. Germline V gene lookup returns CDR1 SGHDT and CDR2 YYEEEE. V was clipped by 2 bases and J by 0 bases, with 12 bases between them. The CDR3 length is 16 residues. The CDR3 spells CASSFQTTSSGNTIYF. Written as DNA, the CDR3 is TGTGCCAGCAGCTTTCAGACAACCAGCTCTGGAAACACCATATATTTT.

The chain combines TRBV27 with TRBJ1-5, with D perhaps matching TRBD1 (5 bases). Between the trimmed V and J ends, which lost 8 bases and 3 bases, there was a span of 14 bases. The CDR3 sequence is 14 residues long. Germline V gene sequence: CDR1 MNHEY, CDR2 SMNVEV (reference sequence). CDR3 bases: TGTGCCAGCGGTCCTACAGGCTCCAATCAGCCCCAGCATTTT. Translation gives CASGPTGSNQPQHF.

This chain links TRBV6-4 with TRBJ1-2, with 10 bases fitting TRBD1. Trimming cost V 7 bases and J 7 bases; bases outside gene matches: 9. This CDR3 contains 14 residues. CDR1 is MRHNA, CDR2 SNTAGT, per germline. As DNA, the CDR3 is TGTGCCAGCAACGGGGGACAGGGGCTAAGTGGCTACACCTTC. Amino acid sequence: CASNGGQGLSGYTF.

V usage is TRBV6-6 and J usage is TRBJ1-6, with D hard to call. CDR3 size: 14 residues. V lost 7 bases, J lost 7 bases, and 14 bases lay in between. CDR1 MNHNY and CDR2 SVGAGI come from the germline V gene (reference sequence). The CDR3 DNA sequence: TGTGCCAGCACCCACGATGAACGGAATTCACCCCTCCACTTT. Its protein is CASTHDERNSPLHF.

The gene calls are TRBV23-1 and TRBJ2-6; 7 nucleotides line up with TRBD1. TRBV23-1 is an ORF for which the function is uncertain. The ends lost 8 bases at V and 0 bases at J; junction bases unmatched: 13. The CDR3 loop spans 18 amino acids. CDR3 loop: CASRCPQGPHSGANVLTF. CDR3 DNA sequence: TGCGCCAGCCGATGTCCACAGGGGCCTCACTCTGGGGCCAACGTCCTGACTTTC.

This chain connects TRBV9 to TRBJ1-2; maybe TRBD1 (5 bases). The germline CDR1 and CDR2 sequences are SGDLS and YYNGEE. Trimming took 4 bases from V and 5 from J, leaving 15 bases between them. CDR3 length equals 14 residues. Written as DNA, the CDR3 is TGTGCCAGCAGCACTTCGACAGACGGGTATGGCTACACCTTC. Protein product: CASSTSTDGYGYTF.

This rearrangement joins TRBV5-1 to TRBJ1-6; 11 bases are shared with TRBD1. Unmatched junction bases numbered 12, after V lost 4 bases and J lost 0 bases. Germline values: CDR1 SGHRS, CDR2 YFSETQ. This CDR3 has 20 amino acids. The CDR3 nucleotides are TGCGCCAGCAGCCCGAACTCCGGGACAGGGGGTAGCTCCTATAATTCACCCCTCCACTTT. Translation gives CASSPNSGTGGSSYNSPLHF.

The V gene is TRBV19, the J gene TRBJ1-2, with D perhaps TRBD1 (6 bases). Between the trimmed V and J ends, which lost 3 bases and 8 bases, there was a span of 28 bases. The CDR3 consists of 18 residues. CDR1 is LNHDA, CDR2 SQIVND, per germline (reference sequence). CDR3 coding DNA: TGTGCCAGTAGTATGAGGAAGATGGGGCATTGGGCAGGGGAAGGCTACACCTTC. Its protein product is CASSMRKMGHWAGEGYTF.

The rearrangement uses TRBV6-5 and TRBJ2-3; TRBD2 matches 13 bases. Germline V gives CDR1 MNHEY, CDR2 SVGAGI. The J segment lost 9 bases and the V segment lost 5 bases, leaving 5 bases of the junction unmatched. The CDR3 contains 14 residues. The CDR3 sequence is CASSPGTSGDTQYF. The CDR3 DNA reads TGTGCCAGCAGTCCCGGGACTAGCGGGGACACGCAGTATTTT.

The gene calls are TRBV27 and TRBJ2-3; TRBD1 is a possible D gene (6 bases). Looked up from germline, CDR1 is MNHEY and CDR2 is SMNVEV (reference sequence). V shed 2 bases and J shed 4 bases, with 16 bases lying between them. The CDR3 is 16 amino acids. CDR3 nucleotides: TGTGCCAGCAGTTTAGGGGGCAGGGGAACGTCAGATACGCAGTATTTT. Translated: CASSLGGRGTSDTQYF.

This rearrangement joins TRBV2 to TRBJ1-4; tentative D call: TRBD1 (5 bases). CDR1 is SNHLY, CDR2 FYNNEI, per germline. V lost 7 bases, J lost 0 bases, and 15 bases lay in between. CDR3 length: 16 amino acids. Written as DNA, the CDR3 is TGTGCCAGCACCATGAGGCGGGGGGCAACTAATGAAAAACTGTTTTTT. Protein sequence: CASTMRRGATNEKLFF.

The V and J genes are TRBV5-6 and TRBJ2-5; tentative D call: TRBD1 (5 bases). Germline CDR1 SGHDT, CDR2 YYEEEE. Trimming stripped 4 bases from V and 3 bases from J, with 10 bases between. The CDR3 loop spans 13 amino acids. Here the CDR3 DNA reads TGTGCCAGCAGCGACCAGACAGAAGAGACCCAGTACTTC. This translates into CASSDQTEETQYF.

J is TRBJ2-2 and V is TRBV4-1; D gene unclear. Looked up from germline, CDR1 is MGHRA and CDR2 is YSYEKL. The CDR3 is 16 amino acids. V was pared by 0 bases and J by 5 bases, with 13 bases between. The CDR3 region is CASSQDWALWTGELFF. The CDR3 DNA is TGCGCCAGCAGCCAAGACTGGGCGTTGTGGACCGGGGAGCTGTTTTTT.

The chain links TRBV6-4 to TRBJ1-6; D is ambiguous. The CDR3 runs 15 residues. Germline CDR1 MRHNA, CDR2 SNTAGT. V dropped 5 bases and J dropped 13 bases, with 21 bases sitting between them. Here the CDR3 DNA reads TGTGCCAGCAGTAGCACAGCCGCCGCGGGGAGGCCCCTCCACTTT. Protein sequence: CASSSTAAAGRPLHF.

This clone was seen more than once but under ten times. V and J are TRBV6-5 and TRBJ1-1, with TRBD1 as a possible D gene (5 bases). Trimming took off 6 bases at V and 1 base at J, with 9 bases between the two ends. Germline-derived CDR1 and CDR2 are MNHEY and SVGAGI. The CDR3 is 13 residues long. CDR3 sequence (DNA): TGTGCCAGCAGCCCGACAGAGAACACTGAAGCTTTCTTT. Its translation is CASSPTENTEAFF.

This chain uses TRBV28 with TRBJ2-5, with 7 bases that match TRBD1. The CDR3 is 14 amino acids. The germline V gene encodes CDR1 MDHEN and CDR2 SYDVKM. J lost 9 bases, V lost 5 bases, and 12 bases had no gene match. The chain's CDR3 is CASSEVATQGAQYF. The CDR3 coding sequence is TGTGCCAGCAGTGAAGTTGCAACCCAGGGGGCCCAGTACTTC.

The chain is built from TRBV19 and TRBJ1-1; 9 positions match TRBD1. The V segment lost 6 bases and the J segment 1 base; nucleotides outside the gene matches: 6. The V gene's germline CDR1 is LNHDA and CDR2 SQIVND (reference sequence). The CDR3 consists of 15 residues. The CDR3 bases are TGTGCCAGTAGCTCCCAGGGACAGGGGAACACTGAAGCTTTCTTT. Residues: CASSSQGQGNTEAFF.

This sequence joins TRBV27 and TRBJ1-1, with TRBD1 identical over 7 bases. CDR3 length equals 14 residues. The V gene's germline CDR1 is MNHEY and CDR2 SMNVEV (reference sequence). Unmatched junction bases numbered 5, after V lost 6 bases and J lost 1 base. In DNA, the CDR3 is TGTGCCAGCAGCCCTAGGACAGGGAACACTGAAGCTTTCTTT. Its protein is CASSPRTGNTEAFF.

The CDR3 sequence is CASSQEATANTEAFF. CDR3 nucleotide sequence: TGTGCCAGCAGCCAAGAAGCAACTGCGAACACTGAAGCTTTCTTT. The genes are TRBV4-2 and TRBJ1-1; no clear D. Per the germline V gene, CDR1 is LGHNA and CDR2 is YNFKEQ. This CDR3 region has 15 residues. V was pared by 0 bases and J by 1 base, with 9 bases between.

The DNA of the CDR3 is TGTGCCAGCAGCTTGTTTAACTCCTACGAGCAGTACTTC. Amino acids: CASSLFNSYEQYF. The chain has TRBV5-4 and TRBJ2-7; D is undetermined. The V end was cut by 1 base, the J end by 0 bases, with 5 bases between. This CDR3 comprises 13 residues. The germline gives CDR1 SGHNT, CDR2 YYREEE (reference sequence).

CDR3 bases: TGCAGTGCTAGTGGCCCCGGGGAGCTGTTTTTT. Protein: CSASGPGELFF. This chain uses TRBV20-1 with TRBJ2-2, with D hard to call. Germline CDR1 and CDR2: DFQATT and SNEGSKA (reference sequence). CDR3 length equals 11 residues. Trimming took 3 bases from V and 6 from J, leaving 5 bases between them.

This clone was detected only a few times. V usage is TRBV19 and J usage is TRBJ2-3; 9 positions agree with TRBD2. Looked up from germline, CDR1 is LNHDA and CDR2 is SQIVND (reference sequence). The CDR3 runs 12 residues. V was clipped by 8 bases and J by 5 bases; unmatched bases: 2. CDR3 in DNA: TGTGCCAGTGGAGCGGGAGGAGATACGCAGTATTTT. Protein: CASGAGGDTQYF.

The CDR3 loop is CASTKQGAGTEAFF. As DNA, the CDR3 is TGTGCCAGCACCAAACAGGGGGCGGGCACTGAAGCTTTCTTT. The gene calls are TRBV11-2 and TRBJ1-1; 9 positions agree with TRBD1. This CDR3 has 14 amino acids. Germline assignment: CDR1 SGHAT and CDR2 FQNNGV. Trimming took 7 bases from V and 4 from J; bases not matched to a gene: 7. The entire variable domain, with the rest obtained from reference TRBV11-2 and TRBJ1-1, is as follows: EAGVAQSPRYKIIEKRQSVAFWCNPISGHATLYWYQQILGQGPKLLIQFQNNGVVDDSQLPKDRFSAERLKGVDSTLKIQPAKLEDSAVYLCASTKQGAGTEAFFGQGTRLTVV.

V and J are TRBV5-1 and TRBJ2-5; TRBD2 matches at 10 bases. V dropped 4 bases and J dropped 1; count of bases not matched to a gene: 7. Per germline, CDR1 SGHRS and CDR2 YFSETQ. The CDR3 sequence is 16 residues long. The CDR3 is CASSIPAGGGQETQYF. The CDR3, as DNA: TGCGCCAGCAGCATACCAGCGGGGGGGGGCCAAGAGACCCAGTACTTC.

This clone was seen a few times. The chain couples TRBV6-6 to TRBJ1-1; 7 positions match TRBD1. The germline CDR1 and CDR2 sequences are MNHNY and SVGAGI (reference sequence). CDR3 length: 15 residues. With V trimmed by 0 bases and J by 1 base, 2 bases remained unmatched. The CDR3 bases are TGTGCCAGCAGTTACTCAACAGGGGCGAACACTGAAGCTTTCTTT. This sequence encodes CASSYSTGANTEAFF.